This TCR beta chain was observed in a study of T cell repertoires in cytomegalovirus infection. This clonotype turned up a few times. TCRdb independently ran MiXCR on the reads; one entry per CDR3 protein. The sample lists fewer than 200,000 distinct CDR3 sequences, less than 9.5% occurring once. V lost 6 bases to trimming and J lost 5 bases, with 25 bases between them. Germline loops: CDR1 SGHVS, CDR2 FQNEAQ. This CDR3 spans 17 amino acids. Sequencing was done on a sample of PBMCs. This sequence was found in a human donor in good health (CMV status not recorded). Some clones in this sample may be carry-over from other donors' samples. This chain connects TRBV7-8 to TRBJ1-1, with D maybe TRBD1 (6 bases). CDR3 DNA: TGTGCCAGCAGTCCCAACAGGGTCAGCAGGATGGGGACTGAAGCTTTCTTT. The encoded protein is CASSPNRVSRMGTEAFF.